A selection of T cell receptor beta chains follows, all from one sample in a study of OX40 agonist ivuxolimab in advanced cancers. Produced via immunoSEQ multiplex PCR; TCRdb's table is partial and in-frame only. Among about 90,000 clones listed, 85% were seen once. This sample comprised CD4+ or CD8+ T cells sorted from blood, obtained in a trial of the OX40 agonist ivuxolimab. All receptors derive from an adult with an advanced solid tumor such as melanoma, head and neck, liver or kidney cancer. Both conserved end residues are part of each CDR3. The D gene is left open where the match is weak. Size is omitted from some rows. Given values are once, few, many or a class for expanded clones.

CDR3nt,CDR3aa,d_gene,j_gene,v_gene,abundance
TGCGCCAGCAGCGGCCAAACGACTAGCGGGGGGTACACAGATACGCAGTATTTT,CASSGQTTSGGYTDTQYF,TRBD2,TRBJ2-3,TRBV5-1,-
TGTGCCAGCAGCTTTCCAGGGGTAGAAAAACTGTTTTTT,CASSFPGVEKLFF,-,TRBJ1-4,TRBV7-2,-
TGTGCCAGCAGCTCCCTCCTAAGGCGGGAGGCTCCTTACGAGCAGTACTTC,CASSSLLRREAPYEQYF,TRBD2,TRBJ2-7,TRBV7-2,-
TGCAGCGTTGTTAGGGGGCAGGCCGCCTACGAGCAGTACTTC,CSVVRGQAAYEQYF,TRBD1,TRBJ2-7,TRBV29-1,-
TGTGCCAGCAGCGACTTCGGGGGGGAGCAGTTCTTC,CASSDFGGEQFF,TRBD2,TRBJ2-1,TRBV11-2,-
TGCGCCAGCAGCCAGCCGCCTAATGAAAAACTGTTTTTT,CASSQPPNEKLFF,-,TRBJ1-4,TRBV5-1,-
TGTGCCAGCAGGTCACAGGGGGCGGGCGGCTACACCTTC,CASRSQGAGGYTF,TRBD1,TRBJ1-2,TRBV28,-
TGCAGCGTTGAAGCTTGGAGGGGGAGCACATCCAATGAGCAGTTCTTC,CSVEAWRGSTSNEQFF,-,TRBJ2-1,TRBV29-1,-
TGTGCCAGCAGCCGGACTAGCGGCTACAATGAGCAGTTCTTC,CASSRTSGYNEQFF,TRBD2,TRBJ2-1,TRBV2,-
TGTGCTAGTGGTTTGGTAGGGAGAGACACCATATATTTT,CASGLVGRDTIYF,-,TRBJ1-3,TRBV12-5,-
TGTGCCAGTAGTATAGATTGGAGGACTAGCGGGAGCGGGAATACGCAGTATTTT,CASSIDWRTSGSGNTQYF,TRBD2,TRBJ2-3,TRBV19,-
TGTGCCAGCAGTGAAACAAGGGGAAAGTACTTC,CASSETRGKYF,-,TRBJ2-7,TRBV6-5,once
TGTGCCATCAGACCTTCAGGGCACTCCTATAATTCACCCCTCCACTTT,CAIRPSGHSYNSPLHF,-,TRBJ1-6,TRBV10-3,-
TGTGCCAGCAGCGAAAGCAGCGGGCGGGATGAGCAGTTCTTC,CASSESSGRDEQFF,-,TRBJ2-1,TRBV9,-
TGCGCCAGCAGCGGGCGCGGAAAGGCAGATACGCAGTATTTT,CASSGRGKADTQYF,-,TRBJ2-3,TRBV4-1,-
TGTGCCAGCAGTTTTCCCAGCAGGGGTCAAGAGACCCAGTACTTC,CASSFPSRGQETQYF,-,TRBJ2-5,TRBV28,-
TGTGCCAGCAGTCCCGGGGTGGGGACGGTTGGTGCTTTCTTT,CASSPGVGTVGAFF,-,TRBJ1-1,TRBV2,-
TGTGCCTGGAGGGCCAGGCAGACCTTCAATTCACCCCTCCACTTT,CAWRARQTFNSPLHF,-,TRBJ1-6,TRBV30,-
TGTGCCAGCAGCTTATCAAGCGGGAGTAACAATGAGCAGTTCTTC,CASSLSSGSNNEQFF,TRBD2,TRBJ2-1,TRBV7-3,once
TGTGCCAGCAGGGCGGGGGGGCTGGTACCCCCTGAAGCTTTCTTT,CASRAGGLVPPEAFF,-,TRBJ1-1,TRBV6-1,-
TGTGCCAGCTCACCGACGGGGAGTTCTGGAAACACCATATATTTT,CASSPTGSSGNTIYF,-,TRBJ1-3,TRBV18,-
TGTGCCAGCAGCTTAGGTGGGGTTACAGATACGCAGTATTTT,CASSLGGVTDTQYF,-,TRBJ2-3,TRBV11-3,-
TGTGCCAGTAGTATATTAAGAGGGCAGAACTATGGCTACACCTTC,CASSILRGQNYGYTF,-,TRBJ1-2,TRBV19,-
TGTGCCAGCAGGGAACGCGGCGGGGGAATATCTTCCTACAATGAGCAGTTCTTC,CASRERGGGISSYNEQFF,TRBD2,TRBJ2-1,TRBV27,-
TGCGCCAGCAGCCTGGTCGGGACAGGTATTGGCGAGCAGTACTTC,CASSLVGTGIGEQYF,TRBD1,TRBJ2-7,TRBV5-1,-
TGCAGCGGGAGGACAGTGGACACTGAAGCTTTCTTT,CSGRTVDTEAFF,-,TRBJ1-1,TRBV29-1,few
TGTGCCAGCAGCCAGTTGGACAGGACGGCCGATGAGCAGTTCTTC,CASSQLDRTADEQFF,TRBD1,TRBJ2-1,TRBV4-2,once
TGCGCCAGCAGAGGACAGGGGGCTGGAAACACCATATATTTT,CASRGQGAGNTIYF,TRBD1,TRBJ1-3,TRBV4-3,-
TGTGCCAGCAGCTCAGACAGTTTCTCTGGAAACACCATATATTTT,CASSSDSFSGNTIYF,-,TRBJ1-3,TRBV7-2,once